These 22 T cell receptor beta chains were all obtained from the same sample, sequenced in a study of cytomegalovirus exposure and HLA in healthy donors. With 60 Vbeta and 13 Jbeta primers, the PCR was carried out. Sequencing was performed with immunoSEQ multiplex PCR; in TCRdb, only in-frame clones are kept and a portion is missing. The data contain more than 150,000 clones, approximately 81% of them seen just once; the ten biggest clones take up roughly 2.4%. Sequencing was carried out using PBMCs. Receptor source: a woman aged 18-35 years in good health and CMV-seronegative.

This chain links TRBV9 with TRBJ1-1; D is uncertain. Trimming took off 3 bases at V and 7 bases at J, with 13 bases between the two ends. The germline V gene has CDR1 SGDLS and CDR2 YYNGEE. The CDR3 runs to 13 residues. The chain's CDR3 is CASSGRAAGEAFF. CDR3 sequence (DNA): TGTGCCAGCAGCGGGAGGGCGGCGGGTGAAGCTTTCTTT. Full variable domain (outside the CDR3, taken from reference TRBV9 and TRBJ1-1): DSGVTQTPKHLITATGQRVTLRCSPRSGDLSVYWYQQSLDQGLQFLIQYYNGEERAKGNILERFSAQQFPDLHSELNLSSLELGDSALYFCASSGRAAGEAFFGQGTRLTVV.

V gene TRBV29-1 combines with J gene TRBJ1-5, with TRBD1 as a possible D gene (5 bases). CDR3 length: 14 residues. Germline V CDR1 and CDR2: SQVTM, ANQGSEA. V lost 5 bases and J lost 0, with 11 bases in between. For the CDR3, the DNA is TGCAGCGTTAAAGGGGCAGGTAGCAATCAGCCCCAGCATTTT. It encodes CSVKGAGSNQPQHF.

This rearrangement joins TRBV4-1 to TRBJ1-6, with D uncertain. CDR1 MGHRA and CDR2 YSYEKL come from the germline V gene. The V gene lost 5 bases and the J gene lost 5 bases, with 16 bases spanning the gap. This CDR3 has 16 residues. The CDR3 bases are TGCGCCAGCAGCTTCCCGGCGGGGAGGAATAATTCACCCCTCCACTTT. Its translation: CASSFPAGRNNSPLHF.

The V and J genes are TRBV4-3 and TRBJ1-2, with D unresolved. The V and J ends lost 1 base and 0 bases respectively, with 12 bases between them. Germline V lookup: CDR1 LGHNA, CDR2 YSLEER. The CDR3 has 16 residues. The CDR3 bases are TGCGCCAGCAGCCAAGGCGGCCAACCAGCTAACTATGGCTACACCTTC. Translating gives CASSQGGQPANYGYTF.

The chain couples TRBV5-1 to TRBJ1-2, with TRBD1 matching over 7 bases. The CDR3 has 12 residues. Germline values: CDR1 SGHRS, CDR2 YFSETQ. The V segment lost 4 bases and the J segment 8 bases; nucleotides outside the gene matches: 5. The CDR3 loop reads CASSTGARGYTF. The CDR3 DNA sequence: TGCGCCAGCAGCACAGGGGCGCGGGGCTACACCTTC.

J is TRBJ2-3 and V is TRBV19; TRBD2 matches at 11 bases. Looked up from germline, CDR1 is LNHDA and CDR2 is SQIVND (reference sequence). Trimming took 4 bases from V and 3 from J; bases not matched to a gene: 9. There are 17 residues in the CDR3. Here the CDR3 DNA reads TGTGCCAGTAGTAGGAGGGGACTAGCGGAGAGGACAGATACGCAGTATTTT. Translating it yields CASSRRGLAERTDTQYF. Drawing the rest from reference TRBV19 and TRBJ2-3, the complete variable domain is DGGITQSPKYLFRKEGQNVTLSCEQNLNHDAMYWYRQDPGQGLRLIYYSQIVNDFQKGDIAEGYSVSREKKESFPLTVTSAQKNPTAFYLCASSRRGLAERTDTQYFGPGTRLTVL.

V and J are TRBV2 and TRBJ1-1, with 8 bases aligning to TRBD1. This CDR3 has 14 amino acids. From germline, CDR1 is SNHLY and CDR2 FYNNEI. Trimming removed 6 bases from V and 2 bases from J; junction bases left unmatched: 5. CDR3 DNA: TGTGCCAGCAGGCCCGGGACAGGCAACACTGAAGCTTTCTTT. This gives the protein CASRPGTGNTEAFF.

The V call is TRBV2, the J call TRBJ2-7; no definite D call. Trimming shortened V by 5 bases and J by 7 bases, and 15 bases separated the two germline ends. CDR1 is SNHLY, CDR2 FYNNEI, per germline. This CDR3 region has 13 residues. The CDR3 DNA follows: TGTGCCAGCAGTACCCTTTCTGCGAGTGAGCAGTACTTC. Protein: CASSTLSASEQYF.

CDR3 loop: CASSSGQGNYGYTF. CDR3 bases: TGTGCCAGCAGCTCCGGACAGGGGAACTATGGCTACACCTTC. The chain employs TRBV6-6 and TRBJ1-2; 9 bases line up with TRBD1. The germline V gene has CDR1 MNHNY and CDR2 SVGAGI (reference sequence). With 6 bases clipped from V and 2 bases from J, the junction kept 4 bases outside the gene matches. The CDR3 has 14 residues.

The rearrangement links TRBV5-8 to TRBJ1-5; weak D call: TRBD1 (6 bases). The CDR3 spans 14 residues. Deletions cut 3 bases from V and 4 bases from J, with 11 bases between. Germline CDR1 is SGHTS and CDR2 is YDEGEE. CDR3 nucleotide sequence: TGTGCCAGCAGCTGGGGCAGGGGAAATCAGCCCCAGCATTTT. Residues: CASSWGRGNQPQHF.

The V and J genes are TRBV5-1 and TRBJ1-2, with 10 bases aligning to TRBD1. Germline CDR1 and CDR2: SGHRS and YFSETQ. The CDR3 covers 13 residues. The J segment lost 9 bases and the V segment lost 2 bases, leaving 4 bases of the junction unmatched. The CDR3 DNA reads TGCGCCAGCAGCTTCGGGACAGGGGAGAGCTACACCTTC. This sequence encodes CASSFGTGESYTF.

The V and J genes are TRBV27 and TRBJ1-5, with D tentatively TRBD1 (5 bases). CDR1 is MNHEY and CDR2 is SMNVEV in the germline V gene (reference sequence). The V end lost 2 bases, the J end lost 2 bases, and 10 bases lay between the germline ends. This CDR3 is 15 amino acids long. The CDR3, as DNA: TGTGCCAGCAGTTTAGGAGGGGCCCGCAATCAGCCCCAGCATTTT. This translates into CASSLGGARNQPQHF.

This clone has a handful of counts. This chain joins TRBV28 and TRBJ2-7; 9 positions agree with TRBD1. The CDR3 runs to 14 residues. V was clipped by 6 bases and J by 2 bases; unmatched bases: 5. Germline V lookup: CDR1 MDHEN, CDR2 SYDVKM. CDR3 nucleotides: TGTGCCAGCAGACCAGGGACAGGGCCCTACGAGCAGTACTTC. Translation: CASRPGTGPYEQYF.

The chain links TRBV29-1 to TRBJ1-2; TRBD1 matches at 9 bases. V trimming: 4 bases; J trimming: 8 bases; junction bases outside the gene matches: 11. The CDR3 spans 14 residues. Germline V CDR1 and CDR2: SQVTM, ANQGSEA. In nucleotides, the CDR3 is TGCAGCGTTGGTCATCTGGACAGGGGAAGCGGCTACACCTTC. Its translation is CSVGHLDRGSGYTF.

This chain's CDR3 is CASSPGQANSPLHF. CDR3 nucleotide sequence: TGCGCCAGCAGCCCGGGACAGGCCAATTCACCCCTCCACTTT. The chain joins TRBV5-1 to TRBJ1-6, with 8 nucleotides matching TRBD1. V shed 4 bases and J 7 bases; nucleotides not matched to a gene: 4. Germline V lookup: CDR1 SGHRS, CDR2 YFSETQ. The CDR3 has 14 amino acids. The full variable domain, its missing parts supplied by reference TRBV5-1 and TRBJ1-6, is KAGVTQTPRYLIKTRGQQVTLSCSPISGHRSVSWYQQTPGQGLQFLFEYFSETQRNKGNFPGRFSGRQFSNSRSEMNVSTLELGDSALYLCASSPGQANSPLHFGNGTRLTVT.

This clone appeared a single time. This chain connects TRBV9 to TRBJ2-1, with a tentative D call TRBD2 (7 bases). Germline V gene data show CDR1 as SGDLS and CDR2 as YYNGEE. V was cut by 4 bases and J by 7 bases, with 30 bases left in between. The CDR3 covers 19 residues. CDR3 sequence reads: CASSPPPGAGAALDNEQFF. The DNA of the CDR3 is TGTGCCAGCAGCCCCCCCCCGGGGGCGGGAGCCGCCCTTGATAATGAGCAGTTCTTC.

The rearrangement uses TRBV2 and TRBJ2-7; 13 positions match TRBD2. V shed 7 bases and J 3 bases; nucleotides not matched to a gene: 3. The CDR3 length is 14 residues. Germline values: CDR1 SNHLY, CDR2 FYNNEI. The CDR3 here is CASTRTSGGYEQYF. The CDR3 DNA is TGTGCCAGCACCAGGACTAGCGGGGGCTACGAGCAGTACTTC.

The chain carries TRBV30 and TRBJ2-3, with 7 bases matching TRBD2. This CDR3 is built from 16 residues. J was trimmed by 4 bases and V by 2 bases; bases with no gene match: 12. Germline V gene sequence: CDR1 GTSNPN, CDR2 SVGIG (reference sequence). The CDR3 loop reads CAWSSRPSGMSDTQYF. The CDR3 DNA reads TGTGCCTGGAGTTCCCGGCCCAGCGGGATGTCAGATACGCAGTATTTT. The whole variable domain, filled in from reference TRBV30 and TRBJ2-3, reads SQTIHQWPATLVQPVGSPLSLECTVEGTSNPNLYWYRQAAGRGLQLLFYSVGIGQISSEVPQNLSASRPQDRQFILSSKKLLLSDSGFYLCAWSSRPSGMSDTQYFGPGTRLTVL.

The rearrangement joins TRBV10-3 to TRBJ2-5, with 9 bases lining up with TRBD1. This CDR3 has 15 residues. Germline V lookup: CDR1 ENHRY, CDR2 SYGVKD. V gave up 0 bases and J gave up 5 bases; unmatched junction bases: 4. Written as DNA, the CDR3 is TGTGCCATCAGTGAGTCGGGACAGGGTTGGGAGACCCAGTACTTC. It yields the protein CAISESGQGWETQYF.

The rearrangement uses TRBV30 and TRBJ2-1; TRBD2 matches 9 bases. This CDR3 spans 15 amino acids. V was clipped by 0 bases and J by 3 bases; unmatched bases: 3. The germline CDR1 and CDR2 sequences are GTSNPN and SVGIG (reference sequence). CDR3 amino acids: CAWSVRAGGYNEQFF. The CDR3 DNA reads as TGTGCCTGGAGTGTACGAGCGGGGGGCTACAATGAGCAGTTCTTC.

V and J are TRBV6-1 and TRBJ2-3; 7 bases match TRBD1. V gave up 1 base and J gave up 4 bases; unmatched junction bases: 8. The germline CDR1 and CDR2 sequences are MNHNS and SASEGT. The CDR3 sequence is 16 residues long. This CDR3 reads CASSEDMGQGADTQYF. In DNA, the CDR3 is TGTGCCAGCAGTGAAGATATGGGGCAGGGGGCAGATACGCAGTATTTT.

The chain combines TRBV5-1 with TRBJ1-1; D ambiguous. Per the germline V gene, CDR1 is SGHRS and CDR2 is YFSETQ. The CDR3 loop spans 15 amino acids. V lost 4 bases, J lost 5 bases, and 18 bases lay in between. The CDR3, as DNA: TGCGCCAGCAGCCCAACGCCCGGGGAGGCGACTGAAGCTTTCTTT. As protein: CASSPTPGEATEAFF.